The 27 T cell receptor beta chains given below trace back to one sample, sequenced in a study of graft-versus-host responses after intestinal transplantation. No antigen is known for these receptors. Only in-frame clones appear in the TCRdb table, and some are missing; sequencing was by immunoSEQ multiplex PCR. The sample carries tens of thousands of clones, 90% to 95% recorded once. The sample consisted of unstimulated CD8+ T cells sorted from spleen or lymph node cells, taken before transplant. These receptors were collected from a human donor who was the organ donor for an intestinal transplant.

The CDR3 is CASSGDRGTPNQPQHF. As DNA, the CDR3 is TGTGCCAGCAGCGGAGACAGGGGTACGCCCAATCAGCCCCAGCATTTT. This chain joins TRBV13 and TRBJ1-5; TRBD1 matches at 8 bases. This CDR3 spans 16 amino acids. The junction had 9 bases not matched to a gene; V was cut back by 5 bases and J by 3 bases. CDR1 is PRHDT, CDR2 FYEKMQ, per germline (reference sequence).

This sequence joins TRBV19 and TRBJ2-2; D is unresolved. CDR1 is LNHDA, CDR2 SQIVND, per germline (reference sequence). The ends were cut back, 3 bases at V and 6 bases at J, with 8 bases in the middle. This CDR3 has 13 amino acids. The CDR3 protein is CASSIAGSGELFF. The CDR3 DNA sequence: TGTGCCAGTAGTATTGCAGGTTCCGGGGAGCTGTTTTTT.

The chain links TRBV27 to TRBJ2-1; 14 bases map to TRBD2. V lost 5 bases to trimming and J lost 0 bases; unmatched junction nucleotides: 6. The germline CDR1 and CDR2 sequences are MNHEY and SMNVEV (reference sequence). This CDR3 is 18 amino acids long. The CDR3 sequence: CASSPGLAGEISYNEQFF. Here the CDR3 DNA reads TGTGCCAGCAGTCCGGGACTAGCGGGAGAGATCTCCTACAATGAGCAGTTCTTC.

V and J are TRBV9 and TRBJ2-7; a possible D gene is TRBD2 (5 bases). This CDR3 spans 15 amino acids. In germline, CDR1 is SGDLS, CDR2 YYNGEE. The V gene lost 0 bases and the J gene lost 7 bases, with 17 bases spanning the gap. CDR3 sequence: CASSVGVGAAREQYF. The CDR3 nucleotides are TGTGCCAGCAGCGTAGGGGTCGGAGCGGCCAGGGAGCAGTACTTC.

The chain is built from TRBV7-9 and TRBJ2-7; a possible D gene is TRBD1 (5 bases). The CDR3 is 13 residues long. Between the trimmed V and J ends, which lost 7 bases and 3 bases, there was a span of 13 bases. CDR1 SEHNR and CDR2 FQNEAQ come from the germline V gene (reference sequence). As DNA, the CDR3 is TGTGCCAGCACCCCCCGGCAGGGCTACGAGCAGTACTTC. It translates to CASTPRQGYEQYF.

The chain joins TRBV30 to TRBJ2-7, with D tentatively TRBD2 (6 bases). The CDR3 extends over 17 amino acids. Trimming pared 2 bases from V and 5 bases from J, leaving 25 bases between. Germline CDR1 and CDR2: GTSNPN and SVGIG (reference sequence). CDR3 in DNA: TGTGCCTGGAGTCCCAATGGTCCCCGGGACTCCCGGCACGAGCAGTACTTC. Translating it yields CAWSPNGPRDSRHEQYF.

This clone was recorded only once. The V and J genes are TRBV15 and TRBJ2-2, with TRBD2 as a possible D gene (6 bases). Germline CDR1 is LNHNV and CDR2 is YYDKDF (reference sequence). The length of the CDR3 is 17 residues. V lost 0 bases to trimming and J lost 5 bases, with 16 bases between them. The CDR3 loop reads CATSRDWRSGATGELFF. CDR3 DNA: TGTGCCACCAGCAGAGATTGGCGGTCGGGAGCGACCGGGGAGCTGTTTTTT.

The rearrangement uses TRBV28 and TRBJ1-1; 8 positions agree with TRBD1. V lost 5 bases to trimming and J lost 4 bases; unmatched junction nucleotides: 3. CDR3 length: 13 residues. CDR1 is MDHEN, CDR2 SYDVKM, per germline. The CDR3 region is CASSPTGGTEAFF. CDR3 DNA: TGTGCCAGCAGTCCAACAGGGGGCACTGAAGCTTTCTTT.

The rearrangement uses TRBV6-1 and TRBJ1-3; tentative D call: TRBD1 (6 bases). Trimming cost V 1 base and J 4 bases, with 23 bases left between them. The germline gives CDR1 MNHNS, CDR2 SASEGT. This CDR3 is built from 19 residues. Written as DNA, the CDR3 is TGTGCCAGCAGTGAAGAAGAGCTCGGACAGTCTGGATGGGGAAACACCATATATTTT. Translating it yields CASSEEELGQSGWGNTIYF.

This clone has only one observation. The CDR3, as DNA: TGTGCCAGCAGCCAAAGCGCTGAGGATCAAGAGACCCAGTACTTC. Its translation: CASSQSAEDQETQYF. The chain employs TRBV28 and TRBJ2-5; no firm D call. The germline CDR1 and CDR2 sequences are MDHEN and SYDVKM. The V and J ends lost 6 bases and 2 bases respectively, with 16 bases between them. The CDR3 extends over 15 amino acids.

V gene TRBV28 combines with J gene TRBJ1-2, with 12 bases that match TRBD1. The CDR3 is 16 amino acids. The junction had 9 bases not matched to a gene; V was cut back by 4 bases and J by 6 bases. Germline assignment: CDR1 MDHEN and CDR2 SYDVKM. Here the CDR3 reads CASSWDRGRRSNGYTF. CDR3 bases: TGTGCCAGCAGTTGGGACAGGGGGCGCCGGAGTAATGGCTACACCTTC.

The chain is built from TRBV10-3 and TRBJ2-7; D possibly corresponds to TRBD2 (5 bases). The CDR3 runs 13 residues. V was shortened by 8 bases and J by 0 bases, with 11 bases between the two germline ends. Germline V gene sequence: CDR1 ENHRY, CDR2 SYGVKD. The CDR3 loop is CAISGSSSYEQYF. The CDR3 DNA is TGTGCCATCTCGGGGTCGAGCTCCTACGAGCAGTACTTC.

The V gene is TRBV19, the J gene TRBJ2-5; 10 nucleotides agree with TRBD2. Germline CDR1 and CDR2: LNHDA and SQIVND (reference sequence). Losses at the gene ends were 2 bases for V and 3 bases for J; bases not matched to a gene: 3. This CDR3 has 15 residues. CDR3 region: CASSIPGLAEETQYF. In nucleotides, the CDR3 is TGTGCCAGTAGTATACCCGGACTAGCGGAAGAGACCCAGTACTTC.

The rearrangement links TRBV5-1 to TRBJ1-2; TRBD1 matches 7 bases. Germline V CDR1 and CDR2: SGHRS, YFSETQ. The CDR3 totals 12 residues. V dropped 0 bases and J dropped 8; count of bases not matched to a gene: 1. The CDR3 DNA reads as TGCGCCAGCAGCTTGGCAGGGGGAGGCTACACCTTC. Its translation: CASSLAGGGYTF.

The genes are TRBV7-6 and TRBJ1-1; perhaps TRBD1 as D (6 bases). Germline V lookup: CDR1 SGHVS, CDR2 FNYEAQ. This CDR3 comprises 15 residues. V gave up 3 bases and J gave up 1 base, with 12 bases separating them. CDR3: CASSFGDTENTEAFF. In nucleotides, the CDR3 is TGTGCCAGCAGCTTCGGGGACACAGAGAACACTGAAGCTTTCTTT.

V usage is TRBV11-2 and J usage is TRBJ1-1; D uncertain. The CDR3 length is 13 residues. Germline CDR1 reads SGHAT; CDR2 reads FQNNGV. V lost 0 bases and J 2 bases, leaving 4 bases between the germline ends. CDR3 nucleotides: TGTGCCAGCAGCTTAGAGACAAACACTGAAGCTTTCTTT. Its translation is CASSLETNTEAFF.

CDR3 protein: CASILRGGLAGTTGELFF. The CDR3 nucleotides are TGTGCCAGCATCCTGAGGGGAGGACTAGCGGGAACCACCGGGGAGCTGTTTTTT. This sequence joins TRBV28 and TRBJ2-2; 12 nucleotides match TRBD2. The V gene end was trimmed by 7 bases and the J gene end by 4 bases; junction bases not matched to a gene: 13. Germline assignment: CDR1 MDHEN and CDR2 SYDVKM. The CDR3 is 18 amino acids.

The chain combines TRBV9 with TRBJ2-2; 8 bases agree with TRBD2. The CDR3 has 17 amino acids. CDR1 and CDR2 from the germline V gene are SGDLS and YYNGEE. The ends lost 4 bases at V and 0 bases at J; junction bases unmatched: 8. CDR3 sequence (DNA): TGTGCCAGCAGCTTCCCCCGGGAGGGGGCGAACACCGGGGAGCTGTTTTTT. This translates into CASSFPREGANTGELFF. The complete variable domain, with remaining parts taken from reference TRBV9 and TRBJ2-2, reads DSGVTQTPKHLITATGQRVTLRCSPRSGDLSVYWYQQSLDQGLQFLIQYYNGEERAKGNILERFSAQQFPDLHSELNLSSLELGDSALYFCASSFPREGANTGELFFGEGSRLTVL.

This clone was observed once. V gene TRBV27 combines with J gene TRBJ1-2; D unresolved. CDR3 length: 13 amino acids. CDR1 MNHEY and CDR2 SMNVEV come from the germline V gene (reference sequence). V lost 2 bases to trimming and J lost 7 bases, with 11 bases between them. The CDR3 bases are TGTGCCAGCAGTTTAGTCGGCGGGTCTGGCTACACCTTC. This codes for CASSLVGGSGYTF.

V gene TRBV11-2 combines with J gene TRBJ2-1; 7 positions match TRBD2. Germline V gene sequence: CDR1 SGHAT, CDR2 FQNNGV. J gave up 5 bases and V 0 bases, and 7 bases lay outside the gene matches. The CDR3 is made up of 16 amino acids. CDR3 region: CASSLDRAGDNNEQFF. DNA for the CDR3: TGTGCCAGCAGCTTAGATCGGGCGGGAGACAACAATGAGCAGTTCTTC.

The chain couples TRBV27 to TRBJ1-1, with 12 bases aligning to TRBD1. Germline V CDR1 and CDR2: MNHEY, SMNVEV (reference sequence). The CDR3 loop spans 17 amino acids. V lost 7 bases and J lost 4; bases outside the gene matches: 13. Here the CDR3 reads CASTRHPGQGAFTEAFF. DNA of the CDR3: TGTGCCAGCACCCGCCACCCGGGACAGGGGGCTTTCACTGAAGCTTTCTTT.

The rearrangement links TRBV28 to TRBJ2-3; TRBD1 agrees at 7 bases. J gave up 2 bases and V 10 bases, and 12 bases lay outside the gene matches. The CDR3 totals 15 residues. CDR1 MDHEN and CDR2 SYDVKM come from the germline V gene. CDR3 residues: CATYAPGTATDTQYF. In DNA form, the CDR3 reads TGTGCCACCTACGCCCCCGGGACAGCCACAGATACGCAGTATTTT.

The chain has TRBV7-8 and TRBJ2-1; 7 bases agree with TRBD1. Germline-derived CDR1 and CDR2 are SGHVS and FQNEAQ. J lost 1 base, V lost 2 bases, and 8 bases had no gene match. This CDR3 has 17 residues. The CDR3 DNA reads as TGTGCCAGCAGCTTACCCTCGACAGGGTCGTCCTACAATGAGCAGTTCTTC. This gives the protein CASSLPSTGSSYNEQFF.

The V and J genes are TRBV6-5 and TRBJ2-4, with D possibly being TRBD2 (5 bases). From germline, CDR1 is MNHEY and CDR2 SVGAGI. Deletions cut 4 bases from V and 0 bases from J, with 13 bases between. The CDR3 consists of 16 residues. The CDR3, as DNA: TGTGCCAGCAGTTCCCTATGGACTGTAGCCAAAAACATTCAGTACTTC. Protein product: CASSSLWTVAKNIQYF.

This CDR3 is CASTLVAGDKNIQYF. In DNA form, the CDR3 reads TGTGCCAGCACCCTCGTAGCGGGGGACAAAAACATTCAGTACTTC. The chain links TRBV6-1 to TRBJ2-4; 9 nucleotides line up with TRBD2. The CDR3 consists of 15 residues. J lost 3 bases, V lost 7 bases, and 7 bases had no gene match. Germline V gene data show CDR1 as MNHNS and CDR2 as SASEGT.

In its sample, this clone was seen once. V is TRBV7-3 and J is TRBJ2-5, with 7 nucleotides matching TRBD2. The ends lost 2 bases at V and 4 bases at J; junction bases unmatched: 4. This CDR3 is 14 amino acids long. Looked up from germline, CDR1 is SGHTA and CDR2 is FQGTGA. The CDR3 DNA follows: TGTGCCAGCAGCTTAGAGGGGAGGGGAGAGACCCAGTACTTC. Its translation: CASSLEGRGETQYF.

The genes are TRBV27 and TRBJ1-2; possible D gene TRBD1, 5 bases. The germline CDR1 and CDR2 sequences are MNHEY and SMNVEV (reference sequence). CDR3 length equals 15 residues. V shed 5 bases and J shed 2 bases, with 15 bases lying between them. CDR3 residues: CASSEGVAENYGYTF. CDR3 DNA: TGTGCCAGCAGTGAAGGGGTGGCAGAGAACTATGGCTACACCTTC.